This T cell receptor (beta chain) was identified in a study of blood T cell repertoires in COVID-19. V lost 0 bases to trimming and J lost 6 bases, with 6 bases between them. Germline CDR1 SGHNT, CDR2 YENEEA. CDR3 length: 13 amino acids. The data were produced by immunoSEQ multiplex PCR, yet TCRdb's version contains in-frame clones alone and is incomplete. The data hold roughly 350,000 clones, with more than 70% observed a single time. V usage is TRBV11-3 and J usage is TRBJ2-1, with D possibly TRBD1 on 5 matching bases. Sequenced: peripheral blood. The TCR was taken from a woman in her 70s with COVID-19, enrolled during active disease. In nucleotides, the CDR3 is TGTGCCAGCAGCTTAGAACAGGTCAATGAGCAGTTCTTC. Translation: CASSLEQVNEQFF.